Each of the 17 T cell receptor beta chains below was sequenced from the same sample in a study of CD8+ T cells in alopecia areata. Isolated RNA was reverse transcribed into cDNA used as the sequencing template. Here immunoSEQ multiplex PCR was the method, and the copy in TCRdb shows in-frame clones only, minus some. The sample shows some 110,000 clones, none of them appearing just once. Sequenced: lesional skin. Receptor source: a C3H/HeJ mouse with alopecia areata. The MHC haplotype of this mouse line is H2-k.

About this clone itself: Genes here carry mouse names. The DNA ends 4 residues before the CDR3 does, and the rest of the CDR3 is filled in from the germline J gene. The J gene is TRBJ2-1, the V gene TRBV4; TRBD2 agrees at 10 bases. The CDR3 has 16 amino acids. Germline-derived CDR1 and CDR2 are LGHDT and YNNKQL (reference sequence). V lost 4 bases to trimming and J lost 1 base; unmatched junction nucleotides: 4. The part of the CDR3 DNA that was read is TGTGCCAGCAGCTTTCTGACTGGGGGGAACTATGCT. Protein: CASSFLTGGNYA. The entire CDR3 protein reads CASSFLTGGNYAEQFF.

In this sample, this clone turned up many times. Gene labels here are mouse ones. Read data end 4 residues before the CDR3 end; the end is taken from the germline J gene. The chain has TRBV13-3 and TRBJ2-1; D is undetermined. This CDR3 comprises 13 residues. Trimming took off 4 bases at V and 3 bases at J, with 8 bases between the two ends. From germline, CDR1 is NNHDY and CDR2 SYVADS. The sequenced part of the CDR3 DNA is TGTGCCAGCAGTCACAGCCCCTATGCT. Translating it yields CASSHSPYA. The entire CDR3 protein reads CASSHSPYAEQFF.

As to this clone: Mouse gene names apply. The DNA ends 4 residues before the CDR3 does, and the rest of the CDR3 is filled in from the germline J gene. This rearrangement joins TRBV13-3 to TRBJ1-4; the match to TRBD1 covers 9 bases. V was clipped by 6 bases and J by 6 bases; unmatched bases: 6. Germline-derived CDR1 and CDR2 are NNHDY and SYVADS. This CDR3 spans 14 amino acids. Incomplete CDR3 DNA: TGTGCCAGCACCGGGACAGGGAGGGACGAA. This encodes CASTGTGRDE. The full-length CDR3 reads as CASTGTGRDERLFF.

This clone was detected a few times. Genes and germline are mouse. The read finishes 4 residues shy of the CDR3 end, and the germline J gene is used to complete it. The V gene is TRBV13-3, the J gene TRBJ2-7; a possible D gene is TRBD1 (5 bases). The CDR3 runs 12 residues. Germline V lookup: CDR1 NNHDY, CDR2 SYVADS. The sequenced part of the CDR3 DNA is TGTGCCAGCAGGGACACCCTTTAT. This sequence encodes CASRDTLY. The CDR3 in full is CASRDTLYEQYF.

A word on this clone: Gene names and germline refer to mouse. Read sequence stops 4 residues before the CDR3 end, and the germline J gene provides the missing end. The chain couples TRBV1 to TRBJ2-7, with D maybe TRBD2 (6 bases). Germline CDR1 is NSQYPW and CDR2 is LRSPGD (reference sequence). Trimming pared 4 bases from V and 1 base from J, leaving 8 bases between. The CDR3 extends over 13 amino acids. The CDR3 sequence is CTCSGGLSYEQYF. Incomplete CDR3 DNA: TGCACCTGCAGTGGGGGACTTTCCTAT.

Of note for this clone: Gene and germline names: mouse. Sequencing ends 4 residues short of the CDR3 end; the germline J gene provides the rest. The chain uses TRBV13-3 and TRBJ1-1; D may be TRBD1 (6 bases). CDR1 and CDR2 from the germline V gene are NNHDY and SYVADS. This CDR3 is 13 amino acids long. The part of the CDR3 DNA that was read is TGTGCCAGCAGTGATCAACAGGGTACA. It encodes CASSDQQGT. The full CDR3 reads CASSDQQGTEVFF.

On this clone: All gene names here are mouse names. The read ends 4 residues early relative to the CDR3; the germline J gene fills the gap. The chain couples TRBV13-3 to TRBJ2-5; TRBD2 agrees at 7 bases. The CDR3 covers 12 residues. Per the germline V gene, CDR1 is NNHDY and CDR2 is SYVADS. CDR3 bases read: TGTGCCAGCAAGACTGGGAAAGAC. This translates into CASKTGKD. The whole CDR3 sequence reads CASKTGKDTQYF.

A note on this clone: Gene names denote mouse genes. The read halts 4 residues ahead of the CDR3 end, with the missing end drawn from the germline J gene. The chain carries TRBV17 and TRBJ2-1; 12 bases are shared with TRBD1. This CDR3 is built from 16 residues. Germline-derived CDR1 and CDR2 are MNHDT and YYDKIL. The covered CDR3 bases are TGTGCTAGCAATCCCGGGACAGGGGGCGCGAGGGCT. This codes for CASNPGTGGARA. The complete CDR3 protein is CASNPGTGGARAEQFF.

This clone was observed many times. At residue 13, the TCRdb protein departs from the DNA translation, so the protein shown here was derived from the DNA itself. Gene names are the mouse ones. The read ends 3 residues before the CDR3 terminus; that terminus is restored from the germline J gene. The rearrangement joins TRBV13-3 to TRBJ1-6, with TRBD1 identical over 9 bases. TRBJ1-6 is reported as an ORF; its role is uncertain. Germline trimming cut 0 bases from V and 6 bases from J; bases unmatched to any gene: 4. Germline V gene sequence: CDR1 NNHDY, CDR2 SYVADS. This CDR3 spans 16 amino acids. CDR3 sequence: CASSDDRGRFNSPLYF. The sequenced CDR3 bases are TGTGCCAGCAGTGATGACAGGGGGCGATTTAATTCGCCC.

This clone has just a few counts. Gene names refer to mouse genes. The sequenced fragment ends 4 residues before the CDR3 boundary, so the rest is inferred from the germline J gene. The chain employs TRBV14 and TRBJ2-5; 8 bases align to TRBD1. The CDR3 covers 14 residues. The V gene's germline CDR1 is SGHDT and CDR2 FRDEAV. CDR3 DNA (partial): TGTGCCAGCAGCCCCGGACAGGGAGAAGAC. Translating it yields CASSPGQGED. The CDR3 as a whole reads CASSPGQGEDTQYF.

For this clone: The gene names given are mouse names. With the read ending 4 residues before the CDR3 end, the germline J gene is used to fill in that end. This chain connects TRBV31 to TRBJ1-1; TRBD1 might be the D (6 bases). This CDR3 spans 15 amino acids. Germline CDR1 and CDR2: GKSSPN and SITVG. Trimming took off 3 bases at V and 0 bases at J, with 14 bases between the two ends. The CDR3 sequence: CAWRIGTNANTEVFF. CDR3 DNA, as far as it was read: TGTGCCTGGAGGATCGGGACAAATGCAAACACA.

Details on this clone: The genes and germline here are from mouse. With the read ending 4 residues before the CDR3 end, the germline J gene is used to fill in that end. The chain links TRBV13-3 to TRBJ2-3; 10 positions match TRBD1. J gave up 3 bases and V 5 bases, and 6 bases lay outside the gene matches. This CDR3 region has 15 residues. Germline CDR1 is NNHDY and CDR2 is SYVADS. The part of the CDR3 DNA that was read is TGTGCCAGCAGGCCTGACAGGGGGCGCGCAGAA. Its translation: CASRPDRGRAE. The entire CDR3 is CASRPDRGRAETLYF.

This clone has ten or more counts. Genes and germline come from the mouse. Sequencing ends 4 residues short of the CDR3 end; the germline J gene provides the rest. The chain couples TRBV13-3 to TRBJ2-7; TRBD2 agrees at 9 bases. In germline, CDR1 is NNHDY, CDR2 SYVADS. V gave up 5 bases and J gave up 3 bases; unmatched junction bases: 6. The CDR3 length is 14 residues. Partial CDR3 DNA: TGTGCCAGCAGAACCGGGGACTGGGACTAT. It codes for CASRTGDWDY. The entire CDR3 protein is CASRTGDWDYEQYF.

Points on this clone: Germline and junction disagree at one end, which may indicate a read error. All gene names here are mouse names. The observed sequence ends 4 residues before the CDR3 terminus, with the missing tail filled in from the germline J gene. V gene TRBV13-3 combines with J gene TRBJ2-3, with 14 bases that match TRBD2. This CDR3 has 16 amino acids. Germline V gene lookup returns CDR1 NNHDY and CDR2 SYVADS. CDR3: CARSGGTGGAAETLYF. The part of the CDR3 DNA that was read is TGTGCCCGCAGTGGCGGGACTGGGGGGGCCGCAGAA.

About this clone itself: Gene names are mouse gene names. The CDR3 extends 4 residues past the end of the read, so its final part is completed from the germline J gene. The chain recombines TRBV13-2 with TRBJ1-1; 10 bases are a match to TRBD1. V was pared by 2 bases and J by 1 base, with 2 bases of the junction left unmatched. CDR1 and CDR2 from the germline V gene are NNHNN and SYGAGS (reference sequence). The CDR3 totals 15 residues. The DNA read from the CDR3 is TGTGCCAGCGGTGAGAGGACAGGGGGGAACACA. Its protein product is CASGERTGGNT. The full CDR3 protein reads CASGERTGGNTEVFF.

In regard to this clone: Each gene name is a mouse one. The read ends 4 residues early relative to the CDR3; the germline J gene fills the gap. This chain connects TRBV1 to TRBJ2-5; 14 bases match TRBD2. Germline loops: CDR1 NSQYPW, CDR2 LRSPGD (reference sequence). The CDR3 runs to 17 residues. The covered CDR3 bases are TGCACCTGCAGTGCAGACGGGACTGGGGGGGCGCATGAC. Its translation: CTCSADGTGGAHD. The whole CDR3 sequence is CTCSADGTGGAHDTQYF.

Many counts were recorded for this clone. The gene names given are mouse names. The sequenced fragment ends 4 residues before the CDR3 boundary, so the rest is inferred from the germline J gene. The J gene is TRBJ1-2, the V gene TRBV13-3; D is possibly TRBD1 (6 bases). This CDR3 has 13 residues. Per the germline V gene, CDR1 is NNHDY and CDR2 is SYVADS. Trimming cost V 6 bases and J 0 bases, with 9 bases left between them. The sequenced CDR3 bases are TGTGCCAGCAAACAGGGAGCAAACTCC. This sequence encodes CASKQGANS. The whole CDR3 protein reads CASKQGANSDYTF.